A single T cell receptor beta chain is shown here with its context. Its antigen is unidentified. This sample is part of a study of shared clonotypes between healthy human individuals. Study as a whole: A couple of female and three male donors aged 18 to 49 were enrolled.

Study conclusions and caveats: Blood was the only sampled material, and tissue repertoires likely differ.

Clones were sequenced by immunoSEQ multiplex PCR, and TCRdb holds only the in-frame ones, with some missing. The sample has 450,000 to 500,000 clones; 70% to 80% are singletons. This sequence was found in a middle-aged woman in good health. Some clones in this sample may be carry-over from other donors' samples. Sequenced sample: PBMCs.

The CDR3 bases are TGCAGCGTTGGGGTGCAGAACACCGGGGAGCTGTTTTTT. Amino acids: CSVGVQNTGELFF. The rearrangement joins TRBV29-1 to TRBJ2-2, with D unclear. CDR1 is SQVTM, CDR2 ANQGSEA, per germline. This CDR3 spans 13 amino acids. Trimming removed 4 bases at V and 1 base at J, with 7 bases between.